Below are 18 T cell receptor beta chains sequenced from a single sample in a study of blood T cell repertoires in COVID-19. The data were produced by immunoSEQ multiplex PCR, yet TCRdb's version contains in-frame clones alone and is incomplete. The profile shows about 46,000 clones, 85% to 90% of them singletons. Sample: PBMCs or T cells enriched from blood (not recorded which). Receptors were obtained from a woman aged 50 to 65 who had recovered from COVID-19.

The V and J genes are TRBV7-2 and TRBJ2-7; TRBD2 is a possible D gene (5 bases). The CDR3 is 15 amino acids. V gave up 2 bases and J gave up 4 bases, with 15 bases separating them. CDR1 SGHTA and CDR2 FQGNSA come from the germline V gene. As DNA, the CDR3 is TGTGCCAGCAGCTTAAACCTTGCAGGACTTTACGAGCAGTACTTC. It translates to CASSLNLAGLYEQYF.

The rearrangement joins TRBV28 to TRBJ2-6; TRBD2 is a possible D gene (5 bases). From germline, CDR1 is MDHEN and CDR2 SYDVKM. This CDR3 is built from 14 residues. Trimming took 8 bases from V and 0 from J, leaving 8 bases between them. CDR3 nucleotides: TGTGCCAGCGGAGGCTTCTCTGGGGCCAACGTCCTGACTTTC. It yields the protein CASGGFSGANVLTF.

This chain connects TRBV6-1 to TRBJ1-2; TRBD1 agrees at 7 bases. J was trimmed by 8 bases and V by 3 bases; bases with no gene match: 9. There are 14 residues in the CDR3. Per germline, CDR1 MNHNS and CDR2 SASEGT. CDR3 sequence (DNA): TGTGCCAGCAGTGAGAAAGACAGGGCGAGAGGCTACACCTTC. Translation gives CASSEKDRARGYTF.

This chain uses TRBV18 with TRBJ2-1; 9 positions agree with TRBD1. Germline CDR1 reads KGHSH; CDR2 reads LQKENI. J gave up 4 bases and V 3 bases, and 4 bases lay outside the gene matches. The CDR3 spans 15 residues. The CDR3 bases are TGTGCCAGCTCACCGGGACAGGGAAATTACAATGAGCAGTTCTTC. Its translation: CASSPGQGNYNEQFF.

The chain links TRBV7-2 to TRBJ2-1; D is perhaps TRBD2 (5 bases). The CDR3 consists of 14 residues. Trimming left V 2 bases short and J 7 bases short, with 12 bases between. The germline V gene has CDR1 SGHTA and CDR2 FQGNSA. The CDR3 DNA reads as TGTGCCAGCAGCTTATATGAGGGCCGGAATGAGCAGTTCTTC. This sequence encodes CASSLYEGRNEQFF.

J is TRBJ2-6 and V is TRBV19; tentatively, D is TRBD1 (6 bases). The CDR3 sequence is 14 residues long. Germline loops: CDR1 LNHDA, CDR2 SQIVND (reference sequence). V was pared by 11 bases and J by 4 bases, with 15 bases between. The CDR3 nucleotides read TGTGCCGCCCGCCAGGGGTCCGGGGCCAACGTCCTGACTTTC. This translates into CAARQGSGANVLTF.

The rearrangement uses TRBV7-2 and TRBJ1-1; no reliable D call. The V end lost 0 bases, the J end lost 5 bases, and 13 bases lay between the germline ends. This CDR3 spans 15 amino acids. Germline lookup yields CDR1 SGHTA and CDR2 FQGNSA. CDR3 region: CASSLALGGGTEAFF. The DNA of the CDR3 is TGTGCCAGCAGCTTAGCTTTAGGAGGAGGGACTGAAGCTTTCTTT.

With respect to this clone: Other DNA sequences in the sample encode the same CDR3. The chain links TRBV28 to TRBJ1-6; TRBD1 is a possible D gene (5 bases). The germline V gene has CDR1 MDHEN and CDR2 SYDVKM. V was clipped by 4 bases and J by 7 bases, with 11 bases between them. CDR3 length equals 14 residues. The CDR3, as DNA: TGTGCCAGCAGTTCGACAGCGGGGAATTCACCCCTCCACTTT. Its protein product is CASSSTAGNSPLHF.

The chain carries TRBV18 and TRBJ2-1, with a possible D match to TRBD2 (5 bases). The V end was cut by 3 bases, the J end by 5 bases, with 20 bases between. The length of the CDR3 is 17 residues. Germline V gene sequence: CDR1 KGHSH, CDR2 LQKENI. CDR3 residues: CASSPRGGEPTDNEQFF. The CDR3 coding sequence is TGTGCCAGCTCACCTAGAGGTGGGGAGCCGACGGACAATGAGCAGTTCTTC.

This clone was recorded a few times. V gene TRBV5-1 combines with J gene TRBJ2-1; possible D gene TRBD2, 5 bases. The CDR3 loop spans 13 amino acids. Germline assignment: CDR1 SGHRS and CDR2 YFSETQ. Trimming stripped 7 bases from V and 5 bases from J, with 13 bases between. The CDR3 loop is CASRGILNNEQFF. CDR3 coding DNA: TGCGCCAGCCGAGGGATCCTAAACAATGAGCAGTTCTTC.

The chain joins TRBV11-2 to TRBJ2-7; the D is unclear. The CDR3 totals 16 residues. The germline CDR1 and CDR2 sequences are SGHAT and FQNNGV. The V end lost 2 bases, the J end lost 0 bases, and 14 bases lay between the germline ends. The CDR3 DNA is TGTGCCAGCAGCTTATCCTTTGGCAGTAACTCCTACGAGCAGTACTTC. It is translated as CASSLSFGSNSYEQYF.

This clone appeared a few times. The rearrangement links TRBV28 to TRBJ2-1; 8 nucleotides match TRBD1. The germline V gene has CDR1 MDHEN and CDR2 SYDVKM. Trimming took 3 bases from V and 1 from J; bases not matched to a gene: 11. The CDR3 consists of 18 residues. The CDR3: CASSFQGARSLSYNEQFF. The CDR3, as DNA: TGTGCCAGCAGTTTTCAGGGGGCGAGGAGCCTATCCTACAATGAGCAGTTCTTC.

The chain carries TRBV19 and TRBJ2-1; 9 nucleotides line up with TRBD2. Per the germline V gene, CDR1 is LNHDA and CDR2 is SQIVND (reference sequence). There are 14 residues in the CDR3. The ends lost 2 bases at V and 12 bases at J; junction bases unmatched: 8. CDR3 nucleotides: TGTGCCAGTAGTATATTGGTTAGCGGGAGTCGGCAGTTCTTC. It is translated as CASSILVSGSRQFF.

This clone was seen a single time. The CDR3 DNA is TGCAGCGTTGCATTTGGGGACAGCTATGGCTACACCTTC. Protein sequence: CSVAFGDSYGYTF. The chain carries TRBV29-1 and TRBJ1-2; 7 bases are a match to TRBD1. The CDR3 consists of 13 residues. V lost 4 bases to trimming and J lost 4 bases; unmatched junction nucleotides: 6. CDR1 and CDR2 (germline): SQVTM, ANQGSEA.

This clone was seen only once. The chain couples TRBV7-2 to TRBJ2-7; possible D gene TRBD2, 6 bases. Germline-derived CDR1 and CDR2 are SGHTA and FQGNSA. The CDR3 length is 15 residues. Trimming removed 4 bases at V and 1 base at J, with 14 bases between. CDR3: CASSSSGVQSYEQYF. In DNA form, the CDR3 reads TGTGCCAGCAGCTCGTCGGGAGTACAATCCTACGAGCAGTACTTC.

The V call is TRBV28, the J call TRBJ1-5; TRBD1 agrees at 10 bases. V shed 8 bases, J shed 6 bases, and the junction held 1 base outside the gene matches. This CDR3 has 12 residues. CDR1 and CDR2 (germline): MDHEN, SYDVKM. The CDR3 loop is CASRTGGQPQHF. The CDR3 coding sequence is TGTGCCAGCCGGACAGGGGGTCAGCCCCAGCATTTT.

DNA of the CDR3: TGTGCCAGCAGTGGGAGGGTCTCTCGGTTGACAGATACGCAGTATTTT. This sequence encodes CASSGRVSRLTDTQYF. This chain uses TRBV6-1 with TRBJ2-3, with D possibly matching TRBD2 (6 bases). Germline assignment: CDR1 MNHNS and CDR2 SASEGT. CDR3 length: 16 residues. V was pared by 4 bases and J by 3 bases, with 17 bases between.

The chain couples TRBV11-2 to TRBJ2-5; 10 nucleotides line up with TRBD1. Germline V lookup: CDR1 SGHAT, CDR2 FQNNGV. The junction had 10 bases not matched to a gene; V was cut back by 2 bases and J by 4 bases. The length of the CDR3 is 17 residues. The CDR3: CASSLLPGQGTPETQYF. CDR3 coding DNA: TGTGCCAGCAGCTTACTCCCGGGACAGGGGACCCCAGAGACCCAGTACTTC. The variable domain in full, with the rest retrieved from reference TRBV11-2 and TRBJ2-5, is EAGVAQSPRYKIIEKRQSVAFWCNPISGHATLYWYQQILGQGPKLLIQFQNNGVVDDSQLPKDRFSAERLKGVDSTLKIQPAKLEDSAVYLCASSLLPGQGTPETQYFGPGTRLLVL.